This T cell receptor beta chain was observed in a study of cytomegalovirus exposure and HLA in healthy donors. Study observations and caveats: In the analysis, some V segments, TRBV6-2 and TRBV6-3 included, were excluded as indistinguishable. Most likely, a cluster of highly shared sequence variants arose as a sequencing artifact.

In regard to this clone: Its antigen is currently unknown.

PCR amplification relied on 60 Vbeta primers (plus 13 Jbeta primers). Profiling relied on immunoSEQ multiplex PCR, and the TCRdb table lists in-frame clones only, not all of them. The sample shows some 150,000 clones, 70% to 80% of them seen only once. The germline gives CDR1 MNHNS, CDR2 SASEGT. The CDR3 is 13 residues long. Trimming at V came to 6 bases and at J to 2 bases, leaving 3 bases not matched to a gene. The rearrangement links TRBV6-1 to TRBJ2-5; the match to TRBD2 covers 7 bases. The origin of this receptor is a female donor in good health and CMV-seropositive. What was sequenced was PBMCs. The CDR3 DNA reads as TGTGCCAGCAGAAGGACTAGACAAGAGACCCAGTACTTC. The encoded protein is CASRRTRQETQYF.